The rows below give T cell receptor beta chains drawn from one sample of a study of blood T cells in healthy people across ages. MiXCR was run by TCRdb on the 5' RACE reads, yielding one entry per CDR3 protein. The profile covers over 1,200,000 distinct CDR3 sequences, with 55% to 75% appearing a single time and 6.5% to 8.5% taken by the ten largest. Sequencing was done on a sample of blood. These receptor sequences come from a man between 18 and 29 years old in good health. The CDR3 runs from the conserved cysteine through the conserved F or W. The order of the fields is V gene, D gene, clone size, J gene, CDR3 length, CDR3 DNA, CDR3 protein. A D gene is named only where the DNA matches it firmly. Size values are once, few and many counts, or a class for expanded clones, and some rows have none.

TRBV10-3	-	-	TRBJ2-3	17	TGTGCCATCAGTGAGTCGGCGGTGGGGACACCCACAGATACGCAGTATTTT	CAISESAVGTPTDTQYF
TRBV29-1	TRBD1	-	TRBJ2-7	13	TGCAGCGTTGTGACAGGGGGGTCCTACGAGCAGTACTTC	CSVVTGGSYEQYF
TRBV11-2	-	once	TRBJ2-7	14	TGTGCCAGCAGTCTCGACATATGGTCCCACGAGCAGTACTTC	CASSLDIWSHEQYF
TRBV28	TRBD1	-	TRBJ1-5	14	TGTGCCAGCAGTCTCCGACAGGGCGATCAGCCCCAGCATTTT	CASSLRQGDQPQHF
TRBV14	TRBD2	few	TRBJ2-7	14	TGTGCCAGCACCCCAGCGGGAGGCCCTTTCGAGCAGTACTTC	CASTPAGGPFEQYF
TRBV6-2/TRBV6-3	-	-	TRBJ2-5	14	TGTGCCAGCAGTAGAGAGAGGGATGAGGAGACCCAGTACTTC	CASSRERDEETQYF
TRBV4-1	-	-	TRBJ2-2	17	TGCGCCAGCAGCCAAGATGCCAGGGGCCCCGGGACCGGGGAGCTGTTTTTT	CASSQDARGPGTGELFF
TRBV7-9	-	few	TRBJ2-4	11	TGTGCCGCTGACGGGGAAAACATTCAGTACTTC	CAADGENIQYF
TRBV11-2	TRBD1	few	TRBJ1-4	13	TGTGCCAGCAGGGATGACAGGGACGGAAAACTGTTTTTT	CASRDDRDGKLFF
TRBV29-1	-	few	TRBJ2-1	10	TGCAGCGTGGTGCAAAATGAGCAGTTCTTC	CSVVQNEQFF
TRBV4-1	TRBD2	-	TRBJ2-7	17	TGCGCCAGCAGCCAGATCACACTAGCGGGGGGATCCTACGAGCAGTACTTC	CASSQITLAGGSYEQYF
TRBV4-3	-	-	TRBJ1-2	16	TGCGCCAGCAGCGAAATCGGGGGCTACACTAACTATGGCTACACCTTC	CASSEIGGYTNYGYTF
TRBV6-2/TRBV6-3	TRBD1	-	TRBJ1-2	17	TGTGCCAGCAGTGGCCGGGACAGGCGACACGCTAACTATGGCTACACCTTC	CASSGRDRRHANYGYTF
TRBV6-5	-	once	TRBJ2-3	16	TGTGCCAGCAGTACCCAATCTGTTGTTCGCACAGATACGCAGTATTTT	CASSTQSVVRTDTQYF
TRBV4-1	TRBD1	few	TRBJ2-5	16	TGCGCCAGCAGCCAATCGGGACAGGGGTTCCAAGAGACCCAGTACTTC	CASSQSGQGFQETQYF
TRBV29-1	TRBD2	many	TRBJ2-1	10	TGCAGCGCGGGGGGAAATGAGCAGTTCTTC	CSAGGNEQFF
TRBV4-2	TRBD2	few	TRBJ2-3	17	TGTGCCAGCAGCCAAGATGCAACTAGCGGGACGACAGATACGCAGTATTTT	CASSQDATSGTTDTQYF
TRBV6-1	TRBD1	-	TRBJ1-2	14	TGTGCCAGCAGAGAGACAGGGGAAACCTATGGCTACACCTTC	CASRETGETYGYTF
TRBV27	TRBD1	few	TRBJ2-5	14	TGTGCCAGCAGTCAGACAGGGGGTCAAGAGACCCAGTACTTC	CASSQTGGQETQYF
TRBV4-3	-	-	TRBJ2-1	13	TGCGCCAGCAGCCAAGATCTTCAGGAATTGCAGTTCTTC	CASSQDLQELQFF
TRBV5-5	-	few	TRBJ2-1	15	TGTGCCAGCAGCTTGGGTGTTACCTCCTACAATGAGCAGTTCTTC	CASSLGVTSYNEQFF
TRBV4-3	-	-	TRBJ2-6	16	TGCGCCAGCAGCCAAGAGTGGGGGGCTGGGGCCAACGTCCTGACTTTC	CASSQEWGAGANVLTF